The rows below give T cell receptor beta chains drawn from one sample of a study of T-cell memory formation after mild COVID-19. One entry per CDR3 protein, called by TCRdb with MiXCR from the 5' RACE reads. The top ten hold 22% of the sample, which has 200,000 to 300,000 distinct CDR3 sequences, roughly a sixth seen once. The source material was PBMCs or a T cell subset sorted from them (not recorded which). These receptors originate from a man younger than 35 who had mild COVID-19 (a few samples of this study predate the infection). Cell type and time point are not known. The CDR3 runs from the conserved cysteine through the conserved F or W. D genes are given only for firm matches. Some rows have no size entry. The others give once, few or many, or a class for an expanded clone.

>TRBV5-4|-|TRBJ1-3|TRBD1
CASSLGLQGTGNTIYF
TGTGCCAGCAGCCTGGGGTTACAGGGGACTGGAAACACCATATATTTT
>TRBV5-1|-|TRBJ2-5|-
CASSSGRTEETQYF
TGCGCCAGCAGCTCCGGGCGGACGGAAGAGACCCAGTACTTC
>TRBV18|-|TRBJ1-2|TRBD1
CASSGQGFVYTF
TGTGCCAGCTCGGGACAGGGTTTCGTCTACACCTTC
>TRBV6-6|few|TRBJ2-7|TRBD1
CASSYSDRVPYEQYF
TGTGCCAGCAGTTACTCGGACAGGGTTCCATACGAGCAGTACTTC
>TRBV5-5|many|TRBJ2-7|-
CASSLLGEAPYEQYF
TGTGCCAGCAGCTTACTGGGGGAGGCCCCCTACGAGCAGTACTTC
>TRBV14|-|TRBJ2-4|-
CASSQDGSRQNIQYF
TGTGCCAGCAGCCAAGATGGGTCCCGACAAAACATTCAGTACTTC
>TRBV4-2|many|TRBJ1-2|-
CASSQVAEVYGYTF
TGTGCCAGCAGCCAAGTCGCGGAAGTTTATGGCTACACCTTC
>TRBV7-3|few|TRBJ2-2|-
CASSPPGLSNTGELFF
TGTGCCAGCAGCCCCCCGGGACTCTCGAACACCGGGGAGCTGTTTTTT
>TRBV3-1|-|TRBJ1-3|-
CASSQDRVGTIYF
TGTGCCAGCAGCCAAGATAGGGTCGGCACCATATATTTT
>TRBV7-9|few|TRBJ1-2|-
CAGRASGGYTF
TGTGCCGGTCGAGCATCGGGAGGCTACACCTTC
>TRBV5-1|few|TRBJ2-6|TRBD2
CASSLGLAGPSGANVLTF
TGCGCCAGCAGCCTCGGACTAGCGGGGCCTTCTGGGGCCAACGTCCTGACTTTC
>TRBV5-1|-|TRBJ1-2|-
CASRVTGRNPNYGYTF
TGCGCCAGCAGGGTCACTGGCCGCAACCCTAACTATGGCTACACCTTC
>TRBV6-5|-|TRBJ2-7|-
CASSYGNPSSYEQYF
TGTGCCAGCAGTTACGGAAACCCGAGCTCCTACGAGCAGTACTTC
>TRBV12-3/TRBV12-4|-|TRBJ2-7|-
CASAIQGTFSYEQYF
TGTGCCAGCGCCATACAGGGTACCTTCTCCTACGAGCAGTACTTC
>TRBV12-3/TRBV12-4|-|TRBJ1-1|-
CASSLRVGYTEAFF
TGTGCCAGCAGTTTAAGAGTGGGCTACACTGAAGCTTTCTTT
>TRBV4-3|few|TRBJ2-1|TRBD2
CASSRQLAGDVNEQFF
TGCGCCAGCAGCCGACAACTAGCGGGGGATGTGAATGAGCAGTTCTTC
>TRBV27|-|TRBJ2-5|-
CASSTLGQFQETQYF
TGTGCCAGCAGCACACTAGGACAGTTCCAAGAGACCCAGTACTTC
>TRBV6-6|few|TRBJ1-1|TRBD1
CASSYSETGRVEAFF
TGTGCCAGCAGTTACTCCGAGACAGGGAGGGTTGAAGCTTTCTTT
>TRBV7-8|few|TRBJ2-7|TRBD2
CASSLRTSYYEQYF
TGTGCCAGCAGCCTAAGGACTAGCTACTACGAGCAGTACTTC
>TRBV7-9|few|TRBJ1-1|-
CAWGEGDTEAFF
TGTGCCTGGGGGGAGGGTGACACTGAAGCTTTCTTT
>TRBV6-2/TRBV6-3|-|TRBJ2-2|-
CASSGGTGELFF
TGTGCCAGCTCCGGGGGAACCGGGGAGCTGTTTTTT
>TRBV12-3/TRBV12-4|-|TRBJ1-1|-
CATRPGEIFF
TGTGCCACCCGACCAGGGGAAATTTTCTTT
>TRBV20-1|many|TRBJ2-5|TRBD1
CSALGQMETQYF
TGCAGTGCCCTGGGACAGATGGAGACCCAGTACTTC
>TRBV11-2|few|TRBJ2-6|TRBD1
CASSSWDRVSGANVLTF
TGTGCCAGCAGCTCCTGGGACAGGGTATCTGGGGCCAACGTCCTGACTTTC
>TRBV5-1|many|TRBJ2-2|-
CASSFPATGELFF
TGCGCCAGCAGCTTTCCGGCCACCGGGGAGCTGTTTTTT
>TRBV20-1|-|TRBJ2-2|-
CIAPVAGTGELFF
TGCATTGCCCCTGTTGCAGGGACGGGGGAGCTGTTTTTT
>TRBV9|many|TRBJ1-5|-
CASSVGSNQPQHF
TGTGCCAGCAGCGTCGGGAGCAATCAGCCCCAGCATTTT
>TRBV5-6|few|TRBJ2-5|-
CASSLQGEMAETQYF
TGTGCCAGCAGCCTACAGGGTGAGATGGCAGAGACCCAGTACTTC
>TRBV3-1|-|TRBJ2-7|-
CASSLRSGFYEQYF
TGTGCCAGCAGCCTACGGAGCGGGTTTTACGAGCAGTACTTC
>TRBV5-1|few|TRBJ2-5|-
CASSSTWTTKETQYF
TGCGCCAGCAGCTCGACCTGGACAACAAAAGAGACCCAGTACTTC
>TRBV6-2/TRBV6-3|few|TRBJ2-2|-
CASSPFLQLFF
TGTGCCAGCAGCCCCTTCTTGCAGCTGTTTTTT
>TRBV4-3|-|TRBJ2-3|-
CASSRGGDGADTQYF
TGCGCCAGCAGCAGGGGCGGGGACGGGGCAGATACGCAGTATTTT
>TRBV29-1|-|TRBJ1-1|-
CSVVEGTEAFF
TGCAGCGTTGTGGAGGGGACTGAAGCTTTCTTT
>TRBV20-1|few|TRBJ2-7|TRBD1
CSAADRGTGAEQYF
TGCAGTGCGGCTGACAGGGGGACTGGTGCCGAGCAGTACTTC
>TRBV10-1|few|TRBJ2-3|TRBD1
CASSTRTGATDTQYF
TGCGCCAGCAGTACAAGGACAGGAGCCACAGATACGCAGTATTTT
>TRBV6-2/TRBV6-3|-|TRBJ1-4|-
CASSYQDFEKLFF
TGTGCCAGCAGTTACCAGGATTTCGAAAAACTGTTTTTT
>TRBV7-3|-|TRBJ2-1|-
CASSLIGRTEEQFF
TGTGCCAGCAGCTTAATAGGACGGACCGAGGAGCAGTTCTTC
>TRBV24-1|few|TRBJ2-3|TRBD1
CATSGQGITDTQYF
TGTGCCACCAGTGGACAGGGGATCACAGATACGCAGTATTTT
>TRBV12-3/TRBV12-4|few|TRBJ2-7|-
CASSRYSSTYEQYF
TGTGCCAGCAGTAGATACTCGTCCACCTACGAGCAGTACTTC
>TRBV20-1|few|TRBJ2-3|TRBD1
CSARVTGATDTQYF
TGCAGTGCTAGGGTGACAGGGGCCACAGATACGCAGTATTTT
>TRBV18|few|TRBJ2-1|TRBD2
CASSLTSGGLLEQFF
TGTGCCAGCTCCCTTACTAGCGGCGGCCTATTGGAGCAGTTCTTC